This TCR beta chain is from a study of T cell responses to AZD1222 COVID-19 vaccine. Overall study results and limits: Possibly, clonal diversity was underestimated; donors were largely white British and included more females. Repertoire sampling was restricted to post-peak T cell response timepoints. Spike-specific TCR breadth and depth both grew after two AZD1222 doses.

V was clipped by 5 bases and J by 3 bases; unmatched bases: 10. Germline values: CDR1 SGHKS, CDR2 YYEKEE (reference sequence). The CDR3 is 15 residues long. Remarks on this clone: Its matching antigen is unknown.

The repertoire was sequenced with immunoSEQ multiplex PCR; TCRdb's copy has only in-frame clones and lacks some. The sample contains about 160,000 clones, roughly 92% of which appear only once. The specimen comprised peripheral blood, sampled 28 days after the second AZD1222 dose. The chain carries TRBV5-5 and TRBJ2-7; 8 bases align to TRBD1. This TCR was sampled from an adult who received the AZD1222 COVID-19 vaccine. The CDR3 nucleotides read TGTGCCAGCAGGGCCGGACAGGGACTCTACTACGAGCAGTACTTC. This codes for CASRAGQGLYYEQYF.